Below are 17 T cell receptor beta chains sequenced from a single sample in a study of T cell repertoires in cytomegalovirus infection. Antigens of these TCRs are unknown. TCRdb ran MiXCR on the reads and lists one entry per CDR3 protein. The sample lists around 900,000 distinct CDR3 sequences; 31% were seen once. Sequenced here: cultured CD8+ T cells from PBMCs, sampled from culture after CMV antigen stimulation. These receptors were collected from a human donor in good health (CMV status not recorded). Some clones in this sample may be carry-over from other donors' samples.

This clonotype was recorded a few times. The chain recombines TRBV5-8 with TRBJ2-1; D gene unclear. Germline lookup yields CDR1 SGHTS and CDR2 YDEGEE. There are 15 residues in the CDR3. V shed 4 bases and J shed 7 bases, with 18 bases lying between them. CDR3 in DNA: TGTGCCAGCAGCCAGTCACCAGCCGTATCGAATGAGCAGTTCTTC. Its protein product is CASSQSPAVSNEQFF.

The chain recombines TRBV27 with TRBJ2-5; D may correspond to TRBD1 or TRBD2 (6 bases each). Per the germline V gene, CDR1 is MNHEY and CDR2 is SMNVEV (reference sequence). The CDR3 covers 15 residues. V lost 2 bases to trimming and J lost 7 bases, with 17 bases between them. CDR3 protein: CASSLKGGPRRTQYF. The CDR3 nucleotides are TGTGCCAGCAGTTTAAAAGGGGGGCCAAGACGGACCCAGTACTTC.

This clonotype has ten or more counts. The chain uses TRBV28 and TRBJ2-1; 8 positions agree with TRBD1. Germline V gene lookup returns CDR1 MDHEN and CDR2 SYDVKM. J gave up 8 bases and V 5 bases, and 8 bases lay outside the gene matches. The CDR3 has 14 amino acids. In DNA form, the CDR3 reads TGTGCCAGCAGTGCGGACAGGGCCCAAGATGAGCAGTTCTTC. It translates to CASSADRAQDEQFF.

A note on this clonotype: This may come from a read error, since a much larger clone is one base off. The rearrangement joins TRBV6-1 to TRBJ1-1; D remains unclear. The CDR3 covers 13 residues. In germline, CDR1 is MNHNS, CDR2 SASEGT. This chain's CDR3 is CASRRNEGTKAFF. CDR3 nucleotides: TGTGCCAGCAGGAGAAACGAGGGCACTAAAGCTTTCTTT.

This clonotype was picked up a small number of times. The chain links TRBV9 to TRBJ2-1, with D possibly TRBD2 on 7 matching bases. The germline V gene encodes CDR1 SGDLS and CDR2 YYNGEE. The CDR3 spans 14 residues. Trimming removed 4 bases at V and 7 bases at J, with 15 bases between. The CDR3 coding sequence is TGTGCCAGCAGCTTCCCGGGGGGCAGGAATGAGCAGTTCTTC. Protein: CASSFPGGRNEQFF.

The gene calls are TRBV12-3 or TRBV12-4 and TRBJ2-3; 8 bases agree with TRBD2. J lost 2 bases, V lost 6 bases, and 19 bases had no gene match. The CDR3 length is 19 residues. The CDR3 loop is CASSLLGLVSGATTDTQYF. The CDR3 region has the DNA TGTGCCAGCAGCCTCTTGGGTTTGGTTAGCGGGGCTACCACAGATACGCAGTATTTT.

This chain connects TRBV7-9 to TRBJ1-2, with TRBD1 as a possible D gene (6 bases). The germline V gene has CDR1 SEHNR and CDR2 FQNEAQ (reference sequence). This CDR3 contains 19 residues. V shed 5 bases and J shed 1 base, with 26 bases lying between them. CDR3 coding DNA: TGTGCCAGCAGCCCGGTACGAACGGGACTGGGGGCCCTTAACTATGGCTACACCTTC. This encodes CASSPVRTGLGALNYGYTF. Full variable domain (missing parts from reference TRBV7-9 and TRBJ1-2): DTGVSQNPRHKITKRGQNVTFRCDPISEHNRLYWYRQTLGQGPEFLTYFQNEAQLEKSRLLSDRFSAERPKGSFSTLEIQRTEQGDSAMYLCASSPVRTGLGALNYGYTFGSGTRLTVV.

This clonotype was recorded many times. The rearrangement links TRBV7-3 to TRBJ2-2; 12 bases are shared with TRBD2. The germline V gene encodes CDR1 SGHTA and CDR2 FQGTGA. With 0 bases clipped from V and 4 bases from J, the junction kept 12 bases outside the gene matches. The length of the CDR3 is 20 residues. The CDR3 sequence: CASSLTTPGLAGGSTGELFF. The CDR3 DNA is TGTGCCAGCAGCTTAACGACCCCCGGGCTAGCGGGGGGGAGCACCGGGGAGCTGTTTTTT.

This clonotype was seen many times. This chain links TRBV7-9 with TRBJ1-2; 9 bases line up with TRBD1. The CDR3 extends over 15 amino acids. The V and J ends lost 4 bases and 6 bases, in that order; junction bases with no gene match: 9. CDR1 SEHNR and CDR2 FQNEAQ come from the germline V gene (reference sequence). CDR3 region: CASSYSGDRANGYTF. CDR3 nucleotides: TGTGCCAGCAGCTACTCGGGGGACAGGGCCAATGGCTACACCTTC.

V gene TRBV7-6 combines with J gene TRBJ2-5; 7 nucleotides align to TRBD1. Germline V gene lookup returns CDR1 SGHVS and CDR2 FNYEAQ. This CDR3 region has 13 residues. V gave up 5 bases and J gave up 5 bases; unmatched junction bases: 5. CDR3 amino acids: CASSRTGVETQYF. CDR3 sequence (DNA): TGTGCCAGCAGCCGAACAGGGGTGGAGACCCAGTACTTC.

This clonotype showed up just a few times. This chain links TRBV9 with TRBJ1-1; no reliable D call. The CDR3 has 13 amino acids. The germline CDR1 and CDR2 sequences are SGDLS and YYNGEE. Trimming took off 1 base at V and 1 base at J, with 5 bases between the two ends. CDR3 amino acids: CASSVLTNTEAFF. The CDR3 DNA follows: TGTGCCAGCAGCGTATTGACGAACACTGAAGCTTTCTTT.

V is TRBV15 and J is TRBJ2-3, with TRBD2 identical over 10 bases. The V segment lost 1 base and the J segment 5 bases; nucleotides outside the gene matches: 6. Per germline, CDR1 LNHNV and CDR2 YYDKDF (reference sequence). This CDR3 has 16 residues. For the CDR3, the DNA is TGTGCCACCAGCAGAGGGAGCGGGGGGGCGAAAGATACGCAGTATTTT. Translating gives CATSRGSGGAKDTQYF.

The chain couples TRBV27 to TRBJ1-4; D is possibly TRBD1 (6 bases). The CDR3 spans 18 residues. V lost 0 bases and J 12 bases, leaving 26 bases between the germline ends. Germline V gene lookup returns CDR1 MNHEY and CDR2 SMNVEV (reference sequence). The CDR3, as DNA: TGTGCCAGCAGTTTATCGGGGGCGGGAAGCGCCCTTGGGGGAGAACTGTTTTTT. Encoded protein: CASSLSGAGSALGGELFF.

CDR3 sequence: CASSSGQGIPFGYTF. The CDR3 region has the DNA TGTGCCAGCAGCTCAGGCCAAGGGATCCCCTTTGGCTACACCTTC. The rearrangement joins TRBV7-9 to TRBJ1-2; no reliable D call. The CDR3 runs 15 residues. Per the germline V gene, CDR1 is SEHNR and CDR2 is FQNEAQ (reference sequence). The germline V and J ends were trimmed by 4 bases and 7 bases, with 19 bases remaining between them.

The chain couples TRBV6-1 to TRBJ2-7, with D uncertain. The CDR3 covers 13 residues. The germline V gene has CDR1 MNHNS and CDR2 SASEGT. CDR3 residues: CASGDGPSTAVDV. CDR3 in DNA: TGTGCCAGCGGTGACGGGCCGAGCACCGCAGTGGACGTC.

This sequence joins TRBV2 and TRBJ2-1; 9 bases agree with TRBD2. Germline V gene data show CDR1 as SNHLY and CDR2 as FYNNEI. This CDR3 has 15 residues. J was trimmed by 4 bases and V by 2 bases; bases with no gene match: 3. The CDR3: CASSENSGGYNEQFF. CDR3 coding DNA: TGTGCCAGCAGTGAAAATAGCGGGGGATACAATGAGCAGTTCTTC.

The J gene is TRBJ2-5, the V gene TRBV29-1; no firm D call. The germline CDR1 and CDR2 sequences are SQVTM and ANQGSEA. The CDR3 is 10 amino acids. The V end lost 7 bases, the J end lost 2 bases, and 5 bases lay between the germline ends. CDR3 nucleotide sequence: TGCAGCGGGAAACAAGAGACCCAGTACTTC. Translated, it gives CSGKQETQYF.